The entry below describes one T cell receptor beta chain. V was clipped by 3 bases and J by 1 base, with 10 bases between them. Germline CDR1 reads DFQATT; CDR2 reads SNEGSKA (reference sequence). The CDR3 has 15 residues. Generated by immunoSEQ multiplex PCR, the TCRdb table keeps only in-frame clones and is missing some. Of 150,000 to 200,000 clones listed, approximately 92% are singletons. The data derive from a study of blood T cell repertoires in COVID-19. In the study overall: From the United States, Italy and Spain came samples of acute and convalescent COVID-19. PBMCs, B-cell-depleted T cells, or T cells were the source of the cDNA or gDNA that made up the material.

The chain couples TRBV20-1 to TRBJ1-6; unclear D gene. The TCR sequence derives from a woman aged 50 to 60 with acute or convalescent COVID-19. Material: peripheral blood. The CDR3 loop reads CSASRRASYNSPLHF. CDR3 nucleotides: TGCAGTGCTAGTAGGAGGGCATCCTATAATTCACCCCTCCACTTT.